This T cell receptor (beta chain) came from a study of CD8 T cells in Susac syndrome. An input of about 0.5 to 1 ug of RNA was subjected to reverse transcription using random hexamers. Multiplex PCR with immunoSEQ amplified the TCR beta CDR3 across 54 Vbeta and 13 Jbeta. MiXCR was run by TCRdb on the immunoSEQ multiplex PCR reads, yielding one entry per CDR3 protein. Seen here are approximately 200,000 distinct CDR3 sequences, 92% observed once, and the top ten hold roughly 0.15%. TEMRA cells were enriched by FACS, while CD8+ and CD4+ T cells were obtained through a negative isolation that was performed magnetically. The CDR3 sequence is 15 residues long. From germline, CDR1 is MNHEY and CDR2 SMNVEV (reference sequence). About this clonotype: The target antigen is unknown. The junction shows a germline mismatch at one end, possibly a read error.

Study results and caveats: The study conceded that relatively few individuals underwent its TCR sequencing and HLA analysis.

The chain carries TRBV27 and TRBJ2-1; 10 bases map to TRBD1. The sample comprised CD8+ T cells from PBMCs. This TCR derives from a human donor with multiple sclerosis. The CDR3 sequence: CAGSPGTGVYNEQFF. CDR3 bases: TGTGCCGGCAGTCCGGGGACAGGGGTATACAATGAGCAGTTCTTC.